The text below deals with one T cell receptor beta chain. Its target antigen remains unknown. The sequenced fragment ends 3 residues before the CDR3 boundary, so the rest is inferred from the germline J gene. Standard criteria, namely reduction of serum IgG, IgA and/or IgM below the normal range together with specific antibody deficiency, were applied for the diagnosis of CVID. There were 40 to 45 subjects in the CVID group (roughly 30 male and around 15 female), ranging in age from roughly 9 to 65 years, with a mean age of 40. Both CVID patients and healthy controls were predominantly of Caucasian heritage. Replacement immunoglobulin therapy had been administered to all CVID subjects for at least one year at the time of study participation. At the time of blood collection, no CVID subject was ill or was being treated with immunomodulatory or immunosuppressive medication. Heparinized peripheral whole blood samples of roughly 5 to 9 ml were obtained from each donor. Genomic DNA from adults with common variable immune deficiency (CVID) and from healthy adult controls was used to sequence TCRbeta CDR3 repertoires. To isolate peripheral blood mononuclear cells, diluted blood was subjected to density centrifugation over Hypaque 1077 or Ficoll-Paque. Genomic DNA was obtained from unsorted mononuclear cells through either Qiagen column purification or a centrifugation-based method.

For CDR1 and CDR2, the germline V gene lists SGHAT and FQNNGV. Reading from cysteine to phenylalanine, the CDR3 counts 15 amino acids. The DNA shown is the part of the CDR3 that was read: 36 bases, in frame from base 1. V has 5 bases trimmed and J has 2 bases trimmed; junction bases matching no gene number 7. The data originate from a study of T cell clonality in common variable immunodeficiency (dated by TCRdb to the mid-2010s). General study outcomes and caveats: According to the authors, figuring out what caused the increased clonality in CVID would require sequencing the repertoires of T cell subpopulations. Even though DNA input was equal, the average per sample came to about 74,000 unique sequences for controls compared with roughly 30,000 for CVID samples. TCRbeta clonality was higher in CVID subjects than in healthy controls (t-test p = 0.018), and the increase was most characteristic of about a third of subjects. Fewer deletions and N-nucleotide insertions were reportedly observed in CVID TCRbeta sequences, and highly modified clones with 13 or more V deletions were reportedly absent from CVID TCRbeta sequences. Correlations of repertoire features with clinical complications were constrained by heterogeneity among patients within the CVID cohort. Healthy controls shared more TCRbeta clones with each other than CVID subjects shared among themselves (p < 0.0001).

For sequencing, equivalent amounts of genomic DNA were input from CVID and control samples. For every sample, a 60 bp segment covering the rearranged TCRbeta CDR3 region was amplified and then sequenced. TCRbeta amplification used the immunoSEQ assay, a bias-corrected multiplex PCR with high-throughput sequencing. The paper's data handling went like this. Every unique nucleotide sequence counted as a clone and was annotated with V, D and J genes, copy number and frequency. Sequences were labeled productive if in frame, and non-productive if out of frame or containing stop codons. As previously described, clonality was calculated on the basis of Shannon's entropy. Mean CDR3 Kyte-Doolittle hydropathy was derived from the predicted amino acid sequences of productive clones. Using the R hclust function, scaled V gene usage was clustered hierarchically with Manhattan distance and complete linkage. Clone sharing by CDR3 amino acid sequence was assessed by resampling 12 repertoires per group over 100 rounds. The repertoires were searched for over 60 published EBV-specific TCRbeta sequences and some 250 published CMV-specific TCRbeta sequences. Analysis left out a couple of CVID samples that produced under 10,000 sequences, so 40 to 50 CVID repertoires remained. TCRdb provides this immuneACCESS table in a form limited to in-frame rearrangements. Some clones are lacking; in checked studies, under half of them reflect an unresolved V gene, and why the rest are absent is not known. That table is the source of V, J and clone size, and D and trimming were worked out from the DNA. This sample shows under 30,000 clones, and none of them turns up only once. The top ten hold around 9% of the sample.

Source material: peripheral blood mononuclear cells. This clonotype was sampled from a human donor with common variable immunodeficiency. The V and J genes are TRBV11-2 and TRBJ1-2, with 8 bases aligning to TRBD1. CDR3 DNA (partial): TGTGCCAGCAGCAGCCGGGACAGGAGAAACTATGGC. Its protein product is CASSSRDRRNYG. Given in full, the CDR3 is CASSSRDRRNYGYTF.